The T cell receptor beta chain described here comes from a study of shared clonotypes between healthy human individuals. Whole-study context: CD4 naive and CD4 memory each took three plates per donor, while CD8 naive took two and CD8 memory one. Findings of the study overall: Depth was large, yet rarefaction showed that sorted-subset sequencing was incomplete.

CDR3 length: 14 residues. CDR1 is MNHEY and CDR2 is SMNVEV in the germline V gene (reference sequence). Trimming took 5 bases from V and 5 from J; bases not matched to a gene: 6. Generated by immunoSEQ multiplex PCR, the TCRdb table keeps only in-frame clones and is missing some. The sample yields about 2.1 million clones, 90% to 95% seen once. As defined, naive CD8 cells were CD45RO-negative and positively selected for CCR7, with terminally differentiated effector memory CD45RA+ cells excluded. This clone was counted only a few times. Antigen unknown. This sequence originates from a man between 18 and 35 years old in good health. Some clones in this sample may be carry-over from other donors' samples. The V gene is TRBV27, the J gene TRBJ1-1; 9 nucleotides align to TRBD1. The sequenced sample was naive CD8+ T cells from PBMCs. The CDR3 DNA sequence: TGTGCCAGCAGTCTCGGGACAGGGTGGACTGAAGCTTTCTTT. This gives the protein CASSLGTGWTEAFF.